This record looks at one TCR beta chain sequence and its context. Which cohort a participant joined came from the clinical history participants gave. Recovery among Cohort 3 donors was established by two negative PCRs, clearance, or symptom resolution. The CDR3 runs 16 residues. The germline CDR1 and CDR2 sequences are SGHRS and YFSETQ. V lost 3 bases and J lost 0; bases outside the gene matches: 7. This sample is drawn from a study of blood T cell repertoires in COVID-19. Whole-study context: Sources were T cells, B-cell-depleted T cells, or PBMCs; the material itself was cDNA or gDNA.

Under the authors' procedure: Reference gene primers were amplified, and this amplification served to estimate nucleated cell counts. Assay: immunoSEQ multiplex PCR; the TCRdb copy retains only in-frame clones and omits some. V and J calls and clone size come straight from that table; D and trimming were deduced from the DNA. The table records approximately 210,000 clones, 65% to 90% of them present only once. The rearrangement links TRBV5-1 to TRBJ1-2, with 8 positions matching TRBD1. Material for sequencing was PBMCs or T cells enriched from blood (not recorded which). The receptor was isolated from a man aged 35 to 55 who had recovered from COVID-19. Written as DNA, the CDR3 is TGCGCCAGCAGCTCGCAGACAGGGGTGGCTAACTATGGCTACACCTTC. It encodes CASSSQTGVANYGYTF.